The present T cell receptor beta chain was sequenced within a study of shared clonotypes between healthy human individuals. The study's findings and limits: Relative to memory subsets, naive subsets generally showed larger estimated richness.

Regarding this clone: The antigen remains undetermined.

Profiled with immunoSEQ multiplex PCR; TCRdb holds only in-frame clones, not every one. In the table there are around 100,000 clones, under 70% of which are singletons. Germline V gene lookup returns CDR1 MGHDK and CDR2 SYGVNS. Trimming at V came to 4 bases and at J to 7 bases, leaving 2 bases not matched to a gene. This CDR3 region has 13 residues. The TCR sequence derives from a woman in her twenties or thirties in good health. The V and J genes are TRBV25-1 and TRBJ2-7, with TRBD2 identical over 12 bases. Sequencing was performed on memory CD8+ T cells sorted from blood. Stated subset: CD45RO+ cells pooled with CCR7-negative TemRA cells. The chain's CDR3 is CASSASGRGEQYF. CDR3 nucleotide sequence: TGTGCCAGCAGTGCTAGCGGGAGGGGTGAGCAGTACTTC.